These 19 T cell receptor beta chains originate from one sample sequenced in a study of blood T cell repertoires in COVID-19. Libraries were prepared by immunoSEQ multiplex PCR; TCRdb keeps only in-frame clonotypes and omits some of them. The repertoire has 300,000 to 400,000 clones, around 88% of them found once; the top ten carry approximately 1.8%. Material for sequencing was peripheral blood. These receptors originate from a woman under 40 with COVID-19, enrolled during active disease.

This clone has just one count. The rearrangement uses TRBV3-1 (or the pseudogene TRBV3-2) and TRBJ2-1; the match to TRBD1 covers 9 bases. CDR1 and CDR2 from the germline V gene are LGHDT and YNNKEL (reference sequence). The J segment lost 5 bases and the V segment lost 3 bases, leaving 8 bases of the junction unmatched. The CDR3 covers 16 residues. The CDR3 here is CASSHTGGFRDNEQFF. The CDR3, as DNA: TGTGCCAGCAGCCACACAGGGGGCTTCAGGGACAATGAGCAGTTCTTC.

The chain links TRBV4-2 to TRBJ2-1; TRBD2 matches at 9 bases. The CDR3 totals 18 residues. The germline gives CDR1 LGHNA, CDR2 YNFKEQ. The V and J ends lost 0 bases and 8 bases, in that order; junction bases with no gene match: 14. Here the CDR3 DNA reads TGTGCCAGCAGCCAAGAAACCCGCGGGGGGGCCTATTCCTATGAGCAGTTCTTC. Protein sequence: CASSQETRGGAYSYEQFF.

The chain is built from TRBV6-1 and TRBJ1-3; unclear D gene. Germline-derived CDR1 and CDR2 are MNHNS and SASEGT. V was trimmed by 3 bases and J by 5 bases, leaving 11 bases between them. CDR3 length: 14 residues. CDR3 amino acids: CASSDFGLRNTIYF. CDR3 nucleotide sequence: TGTGCCAGCAGTGATTTTGGTCTAAGAAACACCATATATTTT.

With regard to this clone: Other DNA sequences in this specimen translate into the identical CDR3. This chain uses TRBV6-5 with TRBJ1-1; D is undetermined. Trimming left V 2 bases short and J 1 base short, with 5 bases between. The CDR3 loop spans 13 amino acids. Germline CDR1 and CDR2: MNHEY and SVGAGI. CDR3 residues: CASSYGPNTEAFF. The CDR3, as DNA: TGTGCCAGCAGTTACGGGCCGAACACTGAAGCTTTCTTT.

The chain links TRBV7-3 to TRBJ2-7; 10 nucleotides line up with TRBD2. Germline assignment: CDR1 SGHTA and CDR2 FQGTGA. The V gene end was trimmed by 6 bases and the J gene end by 2 bases; junction bases not matched to a gene: 7. The CDR3 covers 15 residues. The CDR3 loop reads CASSSSGGPTYEQYF. CDR3 in DNA: TGTGCCAGCAGTTCTAGCGGGGGACCGACCTACGAGCAGTACTTC.

The V gene is TRBV15, the J gene TRBJ2-7; TRBD2 aligns across 16 bases. Trimming at V came to 0 bases and at J to 3 bases, leaving 14 bases not matched to a gene. The CDR3 length is 21 residues. CDR1 and CDR2 (germline): LNHNV, YYDKDF (reference sequence). For the CDR3, the DNA is TGTGCCACCAGCAGAGACCAATTTACGGGACTAGCGGGGGGGCACGGCTACGAGCAGTACTTC. Translating gives CATSRDQFTGLAGGHGYEQYF.

The rearrangement uses TRBV3-1 (or the pseudogene TRBV3-2) and TRBJ2-1; 7 nucleotides agree with TRBD1. The CDR3 sequence is 14 residues long. Trimming removed 3 bases from V and 11 bases from J; junction bases left unmatched: 10. Germline CDR1 and CDR2: LGHDT and YNNKEL (reference sequence). This chain's CDR3 is CASSQDRSLRQQFF. CDR3 nucleotide sequence: TGTGCCAGCAGCCAGGACAGGTCACTTCGCCAGCAGTTCTTC.

J is TRBJ1-6 and V is TRBV28; TRBD1 agrees at 8 bases. V gave up 6 bases and J gave up 7 bases; unmatched junction bases: 8. Germline V gene lookup returns CDR1 MDHEN and CDR2 SYDVKM. The CDR3 sequence is 15 residues long. CDR3 sequence: CASRIARQGNSPLHF. DNA for the CDR3: TGTGCCAGCAGAATCGCAAGACAGGGGAATTCACCCCTCCACTTT.

This clone was seen only a few times. The J gene is TRBJ2-5, the V gene TRBV6-2 or TRBV6-3; 7 nucleotides match TRBD1. V was clipped by 4 bases and J by 2 bases; unmatched bases: 4. The CDR3 contains 14 residues. The germline V gene has CDR1 MNHEY and CDR2 SVGEGT. CDR3: CASSWDREQETQYF. The CDR3 nucleotides read TGTGCCAGCAGTTGGGACAGAGAACAAGAGACCCAGTACTTC.

V gene TRBV23-1 combines with J gene TRBJ1-4; 7 bases line up with TRBD1. TRBV23-1 is filed as an ORF, its function uncertain. This CDR3 contains 11 residues. Germline trimming cut 8 bases from V and 8 bases from J; bases unmatched to any gene: 2. DNA for the CDR3: TGCGCCAGCGGGGGACAGGAAAAACTGTTTTTT. Its protein product is CASGGQEKLFF.

The chain couples TRBV27 to TRBJ1-1; TRBD1 might be the D (6 bases). CDR3 size: 17 residues. Germline V gives CDR1 MNHEY, CDR2 SMNVEV (reference sequence). V was clipped by 0 bases and J by 0 bases, with 14 bases between them. The CDR3 DNA reads as TGTGCCAGCAGTTTATCGTCAGGGGAATGGGTGAACACTGAAGCTTTCTTT. Protein product: CASSLSSGEWVNTEAFF.

The chain employs TRBV25-1 and TRBJ1-3, with a tentative D call TRBD1 (5 bases). CDR3 size: 16 residues. V was shortened by 1 base and J by 0 bases, with 10 bases between the two germline ends. The V gene's germline CDR1 is MGHDK and CDR2 SYGVNS. The CDR3 region has the DNA TGTGCCAGCAGTGAATCCAACAGGCTCTCTGGAAACACCATATATTTT. Protein: CASSESNRLSGNTIYF.

This rearrangement joins TRBV4-3 to TRBJ2-2; D is possibly TRBD1 (5 bases). The V gene's germline CDR1 is LGHNA and CDR2 YSLEER. Trimming left V 3 bases short and J 3 bases short, with 11 bases between. The length of the CDR3 is 15 residues. Here the CDR3 reads CASSQSRVDTGELFF. The CDR3 DNA reads as TGCGCCAGCAGCCAGAGCAGGGTGGACACCGGGGAGCTGTTTTTT.

V gene TRBV14 combines with J gene TRBJ1-6; 11 bases are a match to TRBD1. The CDR3 is made up of 15 amino acids. Losses at the gene ends were 7 bases for V and 10 bases for J; bases not matched to a gene: 9. CDR1 and CDR2 (germline): SGHDN, FVKESK. The CDR3 region has the DNA TGTGCCAGCACGGCGGGACAGGGGGTTGGCTCACCCCTCCACTTT. Amino acids: CASTAGQGVGSPLHF.

The rearrangement links TRBV12-3 or TRBV12-4 to TRBJ2-5, with D unclear. This CDR3 region has 13 residues. Trimming stripped 3 bases from V and 7 bases from J, with 12 bases between. This CDR3 is CASSFAALRTQYF. DNA of the CDR3: TGTGCCAGCAGTTTTGCGGCCCTAAGGACCCAGTACTTC.

This clone was seen a single time. V gene TRBV5-6 combines with J gene TRBJ2-7; D gene ambiguous. CDR1 is SGHDT and CDR2 is YYEEEE in the germline V gene. Trimming stripped 1 base from V and 1 base from J, with 6 bases between. The CDR3 sequence is 13 residues long. CDR3: CASSLKHSYEQYF. The CDR3 DNA is TGTGCCAGCAGCTTGAAACATTCCTACGAGCAGTACTTC.

The chain has TRBV6-2 or TRBV6-3 and TRBJ2-3, with TRBD2 matching 8 bases. The J segment lost 5 bases and the V segment lost 2 bases, leaving 9 bases of the junction unmatched. This CDR3 is 16 amino acids long. Per the germline V gene, CDR1 is MNHEY and CDR2 is SVGEGT. The DNA of the CDR3 is TGTGCCAGCAGTTACCCCCAGAGCGGGGGCGAAGATACGCAGTATTTT. Its translation: CASSYPQSGGEDTQYF.

V usage is TRBV30 and J usage is TRBJ2-3; 11 bases line up with TRBD2. CDR1 is GTSNPN and CDR2 is SVGIG in the germline V gene (reference sequence). With 0 bases clipped from V and 9 bases from J, the junction kept 8 bases outside the gene matches. The CDR3 totals 15 residues. The chain's CDR3 is CAWSVGLAGSSTQYF. The CDR3 DNA is TGTGCCTGGAGTGTAGGACTAGCGGGTTCGTCCACGCAGTATTTT.

This chain connects TRBV15 to TRBJ2-1; the D gene is possibly TRBD2 (6 bases). Trimming cost V 6 bases and J 5 bases, with 14 bases left between them. Germline CDR1 and CDR2: LNHNV and YYDKDF (reference sequence). The length of the CDR3 is 14 residues. CDR3 sequence reads: CATSFSGRHNEQFF. The CDR3 DNA is TGTGCCACCAGTTTCTCAGGGAGGCACAATGAGCAGTTCTTC.